These T cell receptor beta chains were read from a single sample in a study of cytomegalovirus exposure and HLA in healthy donors. Profiled with immunoSEQ multiplex PCR; TCRdb holds only in-frame clones, not every one. The sample contains roughly 150,000 clones, around 10% of which appear only once. The sequenced sample was PBMCs. The receptors here all came from a male donor in good health and CMV-seronegative. Both conserved end residues are part of each CDR3. Fields, in order: V gene, D gene, clone size, J gene, CDR3 DNA, CDR3 protein. A D gene is named only where the DNA matches it firmly. For some rows the clone size is stated as once, few or many, or as a class when expanded; others skip it.

>TRBV2|TRBD1|few|TRBJ1-5
TGTGCCAGCAGTGATACAGGGGGCGATCAGCCCCAGCATTTT
CASSDTGGDQPQHF
>TRBV5-4|TRBD2|few|TRBJ2-7
TGTGCCAGCAGCTCTGGACTAGCGGGCTATAGCTCCTACGAGCAGTACTTC
CASSSGLAGYSSYEQYF
>TRBV7-2|TRBD1|few|TRBJ2-7
TGTGCCAGCAGCTTACGGCCTTTGAAGAGGGGGCACGAGCAGTACTTC
CASSLRPLKRGHEQYF
>TRBV11-2|-|few|TRBJ1-4
TGTGCCAGCAGCTTAGGAGGGACACCTTTTAATGAAAAACTGTTTTTT
CASSLGGTPFNEKLFF
>TRBV4-2|-|few|TRBJ2-5
TGTGCCAGCAGCCAAGTTGACGGGGTGGGGGAGACCCAGTACTTC
CASSQVDGVGETQYF
>TRBV4-3|TRBD1|few|TRBJ2-7
TGCGCCAGCAGCCACCATCGGGACAGCTACGAGCAGTACTTC
CASSHHRDSYEQYF
>TRBV9|TRBD2|-|TRBJ2-1
TGTGCCAGCAGCGTAGTGGGCGGGAGACCCTACAATGAGCAGTTCTTC
CASSVVGGRPYNEQFF
>TRBV15|TRBD1|-|TRBJ1-2
TGTGCCACCACCCGACAGGGGGACCGTGGCTACACCTTC
CATTRQGDRGYTF
>TRBV2|TRBD1|few|TRBJ1-1
TGTGCCAGCGGACGGGACAGGAACACTGAAGCTTTCTTT
CASGRDRNTEAFF
>TRBV28|TRBD2|-|TRBJ2-1
TGTGCCAGCAGTCCACCAAGACTAGCGGGAGAGAATAGTGAGCAGTTCTTC
CASSPPRLAGENSEQFF
>TRBV7-9|TRBD1|few|TRBJ1-6
TGTGCCAGCAGTGCCAGGGGGCAGGTGAATTCACCCCTCCACTTT
CASSARGQVNSPLHF
>TRBV6-1|-|few|TRBJ2-6
TGTGCCAGCAGTGAAAGGGGTGGGTCTGGGGCCAACGTCCTGACTTTC
CASSERGGSGANVLTF
>TRBV7-2|-|-|TRBJ1-1
TGTGCCAGCAGCTTGGGGGGACGGTCTGAAGCTTTCTTT
CASSLGGRSEAFF
>TRBV10-3|TRBD2|-|TRBJ2-1
TGTGCCATCAGTGAGTCGGTGACTAGCGGGATGAATGAGCAGTTCTTC
CAISESVTSGMNEQFF
>TRBV5-4|TRBD2|-|TRBJ2-7
TGTGCCAGCAGCTTGGAGCTAGCGGGCGTCGAGCAGTACTTC
CASSLELAGVEQYF
>TRBV9|-|-|TRBJ2-1
TGTGCCAGCAGCGTACAGGTTCCGGACAATGAGCAGTTCTTC
CASSVQVPDNEQFF
>TRBV4-3|TRBD2|few|TRBJ2-1
TGCGCAAGCAGCCAATTATCTAGCGGGGCCTACAATGAGCAGTTCTTC
CASSQLSSGAYNEQFF